This T cell receptor (beta chain) stems from a study of T cell repertoires in cytomegalovirus infection. Study at large: Public TCR beta signature analysis indicated the presence of both CMV infection and matching HLA type.

This clonotype was picked up many times. Its specificity is unknown. Via MiXCR, TCRdb re-called the reads, giving one row per CDR3 protein. The sample lists around 530,000 distinct CDR3 sequences, roughly 29% occurring once. General observations from the study: Identification of carriers of CMV plus the relevant HLA was achieved through cumulative public TCR beta family frequency. HLA-C-restricted CMV-specific TCR beta clonotypes were dominant in the ex vivo response.

The CDR3 loop spans 14 amino acids. Trimming at V came to 7 bases and at J to 10 bases, leaving 8 bases not matched to a gene. The V gene's germline CDR1 is SGHTA and CDR2 FQGNSA. The chain uses TRBV7-2 and TRBJ2-1; TRBD2 matches at 12 bases. This receptor was obtained from a human donor in good health (CMV status not recorded). Some clones in this sample may be carry-over from other donors' samples. Sequencing input: PBMCs. The CDR3 coding sequence is TGTGCCAGCAACGAACTAGCGGGAGGAACAGAGCAGTTCTTC. This translates into CASNELAGGTEQFF.